A single sample is the source of the 17 T cell receptor beta chains below, sequenced in a study of OX40 agonist ivuxolimab in advanced cancers. Clones were sequenced by immunoSEQ multiplex PCR, and TCRdb holds only the in-frame ones, with some missing. The table includes around 40,000 clones, 65% to 85% detected once. The material sequenced was CD4+ or CD8+ T cells sorted from blood, taken in a trial of the OX40 agonist ivuxolimab. These receptors originate from an adult with an advanced solid tumor such as melanoma, head and neck, liver or kidney cancer.

The rearrangement uses TRBV4-1 and TRBJ2-1; TRBD2 is a possible D gene (6 bases). V was pared by 1 base and J by 10 bases, with 20 bases between. Germline V gene sequence: CDR1 MGHRA, CDR2 YSYEKL. This CDR3 region has 16 residues. CDR3 sequence (DNA): TGCGCCAGCAGCCAAGGGACGGCGGGACCCCAAAACGAGCAGTTCTTC. Translation: CASSQGTAGPQNEQFF.

This chain joins TRBV4-2 and TRBJ1-4, with TRBD1 matching 10 bases. There are 15 residues in the CDR3. V shed 4 bases and J 5 bases; nucleotides not matched to a gene: 4. The V gene's germline CDR1 is LGHNA and CDR2 YNFKEQ. The CDR3 protein is CASSREGQGNEKLFF. The CDR3 coding sequence is TGTGCCAGCAGCCGTGAGGGACAGGGGAATGAAAAACTGTTTTTT.

The chain carries TRBV6-5 and TRBJ1-2; 10 bases map to TRBD1. There are 14 residues in the CDR3. Trimming removed 7 bases from V and 6 bases from J; junction bases left unmatched: 8. Germline V gene data show CDR1 as MNHEY and CDR2 as SVGAGI. CDR3 in amino acids: CASMRGQGSHGYTF. The DNA of the CDR3 is TGTGCCAGCATGAGGGGACAGGGGAGTCATGGCTACACCTTC.

To note about this clone: One end of the junction does not line up with germline, which may come from a read error. This chain links TRBV10-3 with TRBJ1-5; the D gene is possibly TRBD1 (6 bases). Germline V gene data show CDR1 as ENHRY and CDR2 as SYGVKD. The CDR3 is 14 residues long. CDR3 in amino acids: CAIRGGDSNQSQHF. The CDR3 region has the DNA TGTGCCATCAGAGGGGGGGATAGCAATCAGTCCCAGCATTTT.

This sequence joins TRBV5-4 and TRBJ1-2; D call uncertain. The CDR3 is 14 residues long. CDR1 SGHNT and CDR2 YYREEE come from the germline V gene (reference sequence). V dropped 2 bases and J dropped 2 bases, with 10 bases sitting between them. As DNA, the CDR3 is TGTGCCAGCAGCTTTGGGCAGACGAACTATGGCTACACCTTC. Translated: CASSFGQTNYGYTF. Looking up the rest from reference TRBV5-4 and TRBJ1-2 gives the full variable domain: ETGVTQSPTHLIKTRGQQVTLRCSSQSGHNTVSWYQQALGQGPQFIFQYYREEENGRGNFPPRFSGLQFPNYSSELNVNALELDDSALYLCASSFGQTNYGYTFGSGTRLTVV.

The rearrangement joins TRBV27 to TRBJ1-5, with D hard to call. The CDR3 is 17 residues long. V was pared by 0 bases and J by 5 bases, with 17 bases between. Germline CDR1 MNHEY, CDR2 SMNVEV (reference sequence). The chain's CDR3 is CASSLSSRLSPYQPQHF. In DNA, the CDR3 is TGTGCCAGCAGTTTATCGTCCAGGCTTAGCCCCTATCAGCCCCAGCATTTT.

Points on this clone: The same CDR3 is also encoded by other DNA sequences in this sample. The genes are TRBV28 and TRBJ1-5; D is unresolved. Germline loops: CDR1 MDHEN, CDR2 SYDVKM. The CDR3 is made up of 13 amino acids. Trimming left V 2 bases short and J 1 base short, with 3 bases between. The CDR3 region is CASSLVSNQPQHF. The CDR3 DNA reads as TGTGCCAGCAGTTTAGTCAGCAATCAGCCCCAGCATTTT.

This chain connects TRBV30 to TRBJ1-5; D may be TRBD1 (5 bases). V dropped 4 bases and J dropped 4 bases, with 14 bases sitting between them. Per germline, CDR1 GTSNPN and CDR2 SVGIG (reference sequence). CDR3 length: 14 residues. The DNA for the CDR3 is TGTGCCTGGACGCCGGGACTGCCTAATCAGCCCCAGCATTTT. Translated: CAWTPGLPNQPQHF.

V is TRBV10-3 and J is TRBJ2-5; no reliable D call. CDR1 is ENHRY, CDR2 SYGVKD, per germline. The CDR3 has 15 residues. The V end lost 4 bases, the J end lost 0 bases, and 12 bases lay between the germline ends. CDR3 sequence reads: CAISARGSHQETQYF. CDR3 in DNA: TGTGCCATCAGTGCACGCGGCTCCCACCAAGAGACCCAGTACTTC.

This clone has a handful of counts. Different DNA sequences within this sample yield the same CDR3. The gene calls are TRBV7-9 and TRBJ1-1; 7 positions agree with TRBD1. Germline V gene sequence: CDR1 SEHNR, CDR2 FQNEAQ (reference sequence). This CDR3 region has 15 residues. Germline trimming cut 1 base from V and 5 bases from J; bases unmatched to any gene: 7. CDR3 loop: CASSLGGTGETEAFF. As DNA, the CDR3 is TGTGCCAGCAGCTTAGGTGGTACAGGGGAAACTGAAGCTTTCTTT.

The chain uses TRBV5-1 and TRBJ2-5; D gene ambiguous. The CDR3 runs to 15 residues. Trimming took off 4 bases at V and 5 bases at J, with 18 bases between the two ends. CDR1 and CDR2 from the germline V gene are SGHRS and YFSETQ. CDR3 nucleotide sequence: TGCGCCAGCAGCGGGGAAGGCTCCCTCGGGGAGACCCAGTACTTC. Its protein is CASSGEGSLGETQYF.

This clone was counted between two and nine times. The gene calls are TRBV5-1 and TRBJ1-4, with D maybe TRBD1 (6 bases). The ends were cut back, 4 bases at V and 2 bases at J, with 18 bases in the middle. The germline CDR1 and CDR2 sequences are SGHRS and YFSETQ. The CDR3 sequence is 17 residues long. CDR3 sequence: CASSPQGRGATNEKLFF. CDR3 DNA: TGCGCCAGCAGCCCCCAGGGGCGTGGAGCTACTAATGAAAAACTGTTTTTT.

This clone showed up just once. The V and J genes are TRBV6-6 and TRBJ2-3; the D gene could be TRBD1 or TRBD2 (6 bases each). CDR3 size: 12 residues. Trimming pared 10 bases from V and 0 bases from J, leaving 8 bases between. Germline V gene data show CDR1 as MNHNY and CDR2 as SVGAGI (reference sequence). In DNA form, the CDR3 reads TGTGCCACCGGGGGCAGCACAGATACGCAGTATTTT. It is translated as CATGGSTDTQYF.

Concerning this clone itself: The same CDR3 is also encoded by other DNA sequences in this sample. The chain uses TRBV13 and TRBJ2-3; D remains unclear. The CDR3 totals 13 residues. Looked up from germline, CDR1 is PRHDT and CDR2 is FYEKMQ (reference sequence). Trimming left V 1 base short and J 3 bases short, with 5 bases between. In nucleotides, the CDR3 is TGTGCCAGCAGCTTAGTGGGGACAGATACGCAGTATTTT. It yields the protein CASSLVGTDTQYF.

This chain uses TRBV4-2 with TRBJ2-2; D perhaps matches TRBD2 (5 bases). CDR1 is LGHNA and CDR2 is YNFKEQ in the germline V gene. Between the trimmed V and J ends, which lost 5 bases and 8 bases, there was a span of 15 bases. This CDR3 contains 14 residues. The CDR3 spells CASSNPERLGELFF. DNA of the CDR3: TGTGCCAGCAGCAACCCAGAGCGGTTGGGGGAGCTGTTTTTT.

This rearrangement joins TRBV5-5 to TRBJ1-2, with D tentatively TRBD1 (5 bases). The V gene's germline CDR1 is SGHKS and CDR2 YYEKEE (reference sequence). This CDR3 comprises 14 residues. V was trimmed by 4 bases and J by 4 bases, leaving 14 bases between them. The CDR3 DNA reads TGTGCCAGCAGCACCCCGACAGTGGGCTATGGCTACACCTTC. Its protein is CASSTPTVGYGYTF.

J is TRBJ2-7 and V is TRBV6-5; D unclear. CDR1 and CDR2 from the germline V gene are MNHEY and SVGAGI. V was trimmed by 0 bases and J by 2 bases, leaving 8 bases between them. The CDR3 is 14 residues long. The CDR3 coding sequence is TGTGCCAGCAGTTACTCTTGGCAGACCTACGAGCAGTACTTC. Its protein product is CASSYSWQTYEQYF.